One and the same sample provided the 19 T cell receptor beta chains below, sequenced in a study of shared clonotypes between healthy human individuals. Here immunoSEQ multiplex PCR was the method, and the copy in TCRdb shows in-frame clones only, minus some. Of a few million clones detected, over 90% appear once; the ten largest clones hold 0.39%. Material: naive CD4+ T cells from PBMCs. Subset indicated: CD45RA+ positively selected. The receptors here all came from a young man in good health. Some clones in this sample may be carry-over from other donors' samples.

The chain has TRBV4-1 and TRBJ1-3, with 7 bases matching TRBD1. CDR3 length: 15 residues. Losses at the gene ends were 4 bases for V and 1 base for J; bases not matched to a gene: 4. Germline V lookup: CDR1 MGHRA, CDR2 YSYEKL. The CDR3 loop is CASSPQGVSGNTIYF. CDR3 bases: TGCGCCAGCAGCCCTCAGGGGGTTTCTGGAAACACCATATATTTT.

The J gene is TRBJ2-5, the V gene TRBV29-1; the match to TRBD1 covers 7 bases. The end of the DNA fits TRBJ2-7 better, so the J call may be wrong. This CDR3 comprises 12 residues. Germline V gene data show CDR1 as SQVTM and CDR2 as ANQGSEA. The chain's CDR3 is CSVGEGGSEQYF. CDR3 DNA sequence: TGCAGCGTTGGAGAAGGGGGCTCCGAGCAGTACTTC.

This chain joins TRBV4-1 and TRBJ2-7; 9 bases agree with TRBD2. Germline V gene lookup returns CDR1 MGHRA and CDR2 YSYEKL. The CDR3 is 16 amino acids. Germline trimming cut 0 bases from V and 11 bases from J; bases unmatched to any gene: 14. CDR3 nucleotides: TGCGCCAGCAGCCAAGAACCGGGACTAGCAGCACTAACGGAGTACTTC. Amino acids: CASSQEPGLAALTEYF.

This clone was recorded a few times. The CDR3 is CASRQGTSNTEAFF. CDR3 nucleotides: TGTGCCAGCAGGCAGGGGACATCGAACACTGAAGCTTTCTTT. The genes are TRBV7-9 and TRBJ1-1, with D maybe TRBD1 (6 bases). CDR1 and CDR2 (germline): SEHNR, FQNEAQ (reference sequence). CDR3 length: 14 residues. V shed 6 bases and J shed 1 base, with 12 bases lying between them.

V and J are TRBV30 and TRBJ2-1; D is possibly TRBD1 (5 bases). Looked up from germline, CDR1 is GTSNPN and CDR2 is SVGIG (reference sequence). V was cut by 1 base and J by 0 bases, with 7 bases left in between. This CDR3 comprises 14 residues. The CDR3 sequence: CAWSDRSSYNEQFF. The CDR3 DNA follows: TGTGCCTGGAGTGACAGGAGCTCCTACAATGAGCAGTTCTTC.

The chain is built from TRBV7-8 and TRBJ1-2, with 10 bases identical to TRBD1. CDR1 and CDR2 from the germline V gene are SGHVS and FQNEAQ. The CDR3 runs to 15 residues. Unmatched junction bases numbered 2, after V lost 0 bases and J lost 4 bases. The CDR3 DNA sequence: TGTGCCAGCAGCTTAGCTGGGACAGGGGTCTATGGCTACACCTTC. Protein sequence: CASSLAGTGVYGYTF.

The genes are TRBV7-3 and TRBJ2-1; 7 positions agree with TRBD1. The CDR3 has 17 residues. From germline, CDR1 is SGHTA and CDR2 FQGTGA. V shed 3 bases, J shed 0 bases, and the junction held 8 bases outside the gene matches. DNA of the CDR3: TGTGCCAGCAGCTTCAGAGGGGGCAATTCCTCCTACAATGAGCAGTTCTTC. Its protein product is CASSFRGGNSSYNEQFF.

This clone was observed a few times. CDR3 sequence reads: CASTGGNQPQHF. The CDR3 bases are TGTGCCAGCACAGGGGGCAATCAGCCCCAGCATTTT. This chain connects TRBV6-1 to TRBJ1-5; possibly TRBD1 for D (6 bases). V lost 7 bases to trimming and J lost 2 bases, with 6 bases between them. Looked up from germline, CDR1 is MNHNS and CDR2 is SASEGT. The CDR3 runs 12 residues.

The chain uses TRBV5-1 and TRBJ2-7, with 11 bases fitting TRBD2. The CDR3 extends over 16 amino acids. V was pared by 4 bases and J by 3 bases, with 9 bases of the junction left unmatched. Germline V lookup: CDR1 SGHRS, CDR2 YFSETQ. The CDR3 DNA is TGCGCCAGCAGCCCCCGGACTAGCGGGTTGAACTACGAGCAGTACTTC. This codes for CASSPRTSGLNYEQYF. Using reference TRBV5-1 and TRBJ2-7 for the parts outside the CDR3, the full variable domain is KAGVTQTPRYLIKTRGQQVTLSCSPISGHRSVSWYQQTPGQGLQFLFEYFSETQRNKGNFPGRFSGRQFSNSRSEMNVSTLELGDSALYLCASSPRTSGLNYEQYFGPGTRLTVT.

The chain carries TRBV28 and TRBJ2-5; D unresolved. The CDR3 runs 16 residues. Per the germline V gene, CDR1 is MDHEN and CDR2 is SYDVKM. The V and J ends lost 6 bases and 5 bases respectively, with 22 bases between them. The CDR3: CASSLIPLRDAETQYF. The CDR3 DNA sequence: TGTGCCAGCAGCCTCATCCCCCTTAGAGATGCGGAGACCCAGTACTTC.

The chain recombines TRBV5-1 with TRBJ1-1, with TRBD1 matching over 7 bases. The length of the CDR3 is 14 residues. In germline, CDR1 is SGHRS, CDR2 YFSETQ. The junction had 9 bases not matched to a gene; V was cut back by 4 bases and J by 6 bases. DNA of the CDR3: TGCGCCAGCAGCCGCTGGGACAGTTCGTCTGAAGCTTTCTTT. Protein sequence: CASSRWDSSSEAFF.

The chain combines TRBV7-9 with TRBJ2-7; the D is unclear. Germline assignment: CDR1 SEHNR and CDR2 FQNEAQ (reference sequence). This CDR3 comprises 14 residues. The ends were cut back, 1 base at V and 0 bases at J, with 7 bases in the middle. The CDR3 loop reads CASSLVSPSYEQYF. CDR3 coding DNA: TGTGCCAGCAGCTTAGTGTCCCCCTCCTACGAGCAGTACTTC. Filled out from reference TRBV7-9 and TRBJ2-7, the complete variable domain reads DTGVSQNPRHKITKRGQNVTFRCDPISEHNRLYWYRQTLGQGPEFLTYFQNEAQLEKSRLLSDRFSAERPKGSFSTLEIQRTEQGDSAMYLCASSLVSPSYEQYFGPGTRLTVT.

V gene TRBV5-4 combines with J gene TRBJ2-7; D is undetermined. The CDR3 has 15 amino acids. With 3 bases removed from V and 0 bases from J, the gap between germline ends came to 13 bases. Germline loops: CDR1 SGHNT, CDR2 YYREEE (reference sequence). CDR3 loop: CASSSADGASYEQYF. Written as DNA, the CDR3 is TGTGCCAGCAGCTCCGCGGACGGAGCCTCCTACGAGCAGTACTTC.

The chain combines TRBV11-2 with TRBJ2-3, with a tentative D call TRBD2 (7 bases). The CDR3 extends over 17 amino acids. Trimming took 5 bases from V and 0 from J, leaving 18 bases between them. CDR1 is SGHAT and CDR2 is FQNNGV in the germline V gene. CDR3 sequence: CASSAALGGASTDTQYF. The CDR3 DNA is TGTGCCAGCAGCGCCGCCCTTGGGGGGGCTAGCACAGATACGCAGTATTTT.

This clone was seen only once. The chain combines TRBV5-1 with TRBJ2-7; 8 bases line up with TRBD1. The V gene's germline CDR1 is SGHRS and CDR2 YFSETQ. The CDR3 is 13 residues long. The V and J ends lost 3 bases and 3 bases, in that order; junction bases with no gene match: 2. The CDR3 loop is CASSYTGGYEQYF. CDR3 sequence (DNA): TGCGCCAGCAGCTATACAGGGGGCTACGAGCAGTACTTC.

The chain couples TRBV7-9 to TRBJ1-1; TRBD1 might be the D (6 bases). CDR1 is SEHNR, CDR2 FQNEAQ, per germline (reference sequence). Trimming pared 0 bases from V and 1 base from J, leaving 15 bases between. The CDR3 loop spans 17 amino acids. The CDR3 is CASSLAIPGQTNTEAFF. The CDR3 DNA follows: TGTGCCAGCAGCTTAGCGATCCCAGGACAGACGAACACTGAAGCTTTCTTT.

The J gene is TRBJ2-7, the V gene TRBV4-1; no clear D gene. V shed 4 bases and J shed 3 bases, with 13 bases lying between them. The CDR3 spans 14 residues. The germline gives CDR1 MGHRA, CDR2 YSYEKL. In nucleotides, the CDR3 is TGCGCCAGCAGCCGGATTGTAGCCGGCTACGAGCAGTACTTC. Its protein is CASSRIVAGYEQYF.

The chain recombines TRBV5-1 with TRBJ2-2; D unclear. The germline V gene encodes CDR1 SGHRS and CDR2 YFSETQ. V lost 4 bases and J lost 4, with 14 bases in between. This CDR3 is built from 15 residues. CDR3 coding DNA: TGCGCCAGCAGCGTCAGTAACCAGCGCACCGGGGAGCTGTTTTTT. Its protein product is CASSVSNQRTGELFF.

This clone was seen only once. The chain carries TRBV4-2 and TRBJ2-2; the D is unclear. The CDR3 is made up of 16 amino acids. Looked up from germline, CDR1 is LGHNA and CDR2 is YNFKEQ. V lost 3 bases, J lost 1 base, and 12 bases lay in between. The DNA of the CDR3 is TGTGCCAGCAGCCAGCCCGGACGGAAGAACACCGGGGAGCTGTTTTTT. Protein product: CASSQPGRKNTGELFF.